Listed here are 25 T cell receptor beta chains from one sample, sequenced in a study of chemoradiotherapy in HPV16-positive cancers. Sequencing used immunoSEQ multiplex PCR; TCRdb keeps in-frame clones, though not all of them. The sample has around 14,000 clones; roughly three quarters are singletons. The specimen was collected from a patient who underwent chemoradiotherapy. The receptors were sampled from a human donor with HPV-associated anogenital cancer.

This rearrangement joins TRBV5-1 to TRBJ1-1; the match to TRBD1 covers 9 bases. Unmatched junction bases numbered 5, after V lost 1 base and J lost 4 bases. The CDR3 length is 15 residues. Germline CDR1 reads SGHRS; CDR2 reads YFSETQ. CDR3 DNA sequence: TGCGCCAGCAGCTTGACGACAGGGGGTGGCACTGAAGCTTTCTTT. It yields the protein CASSLTTGGGTEAFF. The entire variable domain, with the rest obtained from reference TRBV5-1 and TRBJ1-1, is as follows: KAGVTQTPRYLIKTRGQQVTLSCSPISGHRSVSWYQQTPGQGLQFLFEYFSETQRNKGNFPGRFSGRQFSNSRSEMNVSTLELGDSALYLCASSLTTGGGTEAFFGQGTRLTVV.

The chain has TRBV14 and TRBJ2-5; no definite D call. The V end lost 4 bases, the J end lost 4 bases, and 10 bases lay between the germline ends. This CDR3 is built from 13 residues. Germline values: CDR1 SGHDN, CDR2 FVKESK. Here the CDR3 reads CASSPDGGETQYF. The CDR3 coding sequence is TGTGCCAGCAGCCCCGATGGTGGAGAGACCCAGTACTTC. Filled out from reference TRBV14 and TRBJ2-5, the complete variable domain reads EAGVTQFPSHSVIEKGQTVTLRCDPISGHDNLYWYRRVMGKEIKFLLHFVKESKQDESGMPNNRFLAERTGGTYSTLKVQPAELEDSGVYFCASSPDGGETQYFGPGTRLLVL.

This chain uses TRBV5-5 with TRBJ1-4; 7 bases fit TRBD1. The CDR3 runs to 17 residues. V shed 2 bases and J 6 bases; nucleotides not matched to a gene: 13. CDR1 is SGHKS and CDR2 is YYEKEE in the germline V gene (reference sequence). This CDR3 is CASSFSPRQGWDEKLFF. As DNA, the CDR3 is TGTGCCAGCAGCTTCTCACCTAGACAGGGTTGGGATGAAAAACTGTTTTTT.

The chain recombines TRBV5-1 with TRBJ2-6; D call uncertain. The V gene's germline CDR1 is SGHRS and CDR2 YFSETQ. The CDR3 has 16 amino acids. Between the trimmed V and J ends, which lost 3 bases and 1 base, there was a span of 11 bases. The CDR3 spells CASSSLVLSGANVLTF. In DNA form, the CDR3 reads TGCGCCAGCAGCTCCCTTGTTTTATCTGGGGCCAACGTCCTGACTTTC.

V is TRBV30 and J is TRBJ2-7; weak D call: TRBD2 (5 bases). V dropped 4 bases and J dropped 4 bases, with 8 bases sitting between them. In germline, CDR1 is GTSNPN, CDR2 SVGIG (reference sequence). CDR3 length: 11 residues. Here the CDR3 reads CAWTRGYEQYF. CDR3 bases: TGTGCCTGGACCCGGGGATACGAGCAGTACTTC.

This clone is medium-sized within its sample. This chain joins TRBV13 and TRBJ2-5; the D is unclear. The CDR3 sequence is 13 residues long. The germline V and J ends were trimmed by 5 bases and 1 base, with 8 bases remaining between them. Germline V CDR1 and CDR2: PRHDT, FYEKMQ (reference sequence). This chain's CDR3 is CASSPWGQETQYF. CDR3 DNA: TGTGCCAGCAGCCCCTGGGGCCAAGAGACCCAGTACTTC.

V usage is TRBV5-5 and J usage is TRBJ2-3, with D unresolved. Germline CDR1 is SGHKS and CDR2 is YYEKEE (reference sequence). The V gene lost 0 bases and the J gene lost 6 bases, with 5 bases spanning the gap. The CDR3 consists of 12 residues. CDR3 DNA sequence: TGTGCCAGCAGCTTGGGGTTGGATACGCAGTATTTT. Residues: CASSLGLDTQYF.

This chain connects TRBV27 to TRBJ2-7, with 9 bases fitting TRBD2. Unmatched junction bases numbered 4, after V lost 3 bases and J lost 4 bases. Germline V gene lookup returns CDR1 MNHEY and CDR2 SMNVEV (reference sequence). The CDR3 spans 14 residues. CDR3 bases: TGTGCCAGCAGTTTCTTAGCGGGGGCGTACGAGCAGTACTTC. Translating gives CASSFLAGAYEQYF.

The rearrangement uses TRBV7-2 and TRBJ1-1, with TRBD1 matching over 10 bases. In germline, CDR1 is SGHTA, CDR2 FQGNSA. J gave up 5 bases and V 3 bases, and 3 bases lay outside the gene matches. This CDR3 has 14 residues. The CDR3: CASSFGQGVTEAFF. CDR3 DNA sequence: TGTGCCAGCAGCTTCGGACAGGGGGTTACTGAAGCTTTCTTT.

This clone was detected only a few times. CDR3 DNA: TGTGCCAGCAGCTTAGCGAGGGCCAACGTCCTGACTTTC. Amino acids: CASSLARANVLTF. The chain joins TRBV7-2 to TRBJ2-6; D gene uncertain. CDR1 and CDR2 from the germline V gene are SGHTA and FQGNSA. V lost 0 bases and J lost 5, with 2 bases in between. The CDR3 covers 13 residues.

The chain is built from TRBV28 and TRBJ1-5; TRBD1 matches 10 bases. Germline values: CDR1 MDHEN, CDR2 SYDVKM. The junction had 3 bases not matched to a gene; V was cut back by 6 bases and J by 1 base. This CDR3 comprises 15 residues. The CDR3 sequence is CASRTGGPSNQPQHF. The DNA of the CDR3 is TGTGCCAGCAGGACAGGGGGCCCGAGCAATCAGCCCCAGCATTTT.

The chain carries TRBV30 and TRBJ2-6; D is undetermined. V was trimmed by 0 bases and J by 0 bases, leaving 3 bases between them. Germline lookup yields CDR1 GTSNPN and CDR2 SVGIG (reference sequence). The CDR3 runs to 14 residues. In nucleotides, the CDR3 is TGTGCCTGGAGTGTCCCCTCTGGGGCCAACGTCCTGACTTTC. This sequence encodes CAWSVPSGANVLTF.

The chain employs TRBV7-8 and TRBJ2-7; possibly TRBD1 for D (6 bases). This CDR3 comprises 15 residues. The V end lost 5 bases, the J end lost 7 bases, and 21 bases lay between the germline ends. Germline V lookup: CDR1 SGHVS, CDR2 FQNEAQ. The CDR3 sequence is CASSTPGTFGWEQYF. Written as DNA, the CDR3 is TGTGCCAGCAGCACCCCCGGGACATTCGGCTGGGAGCAGTACTTC. The full variable domain, its missing parts supplied by reference TRBV7-8 and TRBJ2-7, is GAGVSQSPRYKVAKRGQDVALRCDPISGHVSLFWYQQALGQGPEFLTYFQNEAQLDKSGLPSDRFFAERPEGSVSTLKIQRTQQEDSAVYLCASSTPGTFGWEQYFGPGTRLTVT.

This clone was seen a handful of times. The rearrangement uses TRBV19 and TRBJ2-2; 7 nucleotides align to TRBD1. V was clipped by 6 bases and J by 2 bases; unmatched bases: 6. The CDR3 extends over 15 amino acids. Germline V gene sequence: CDR1 LNHDA, CDR2 SQIVND (reference sequence). CDR3 coding DNA: TGTGCCAGTAGGTCCGGGACAGCCAACACCGGGGAGCTGTTTTTT. This translates into CASRSGTANTGELFF. The variable domain in full, completed from reference TRBV19 and TRBJ2-2, reads DGGITQSPKYLFRKEGQNVTLSCEQNLNHDAMYWYRQDPGQGLRLIYYSQIVNDFQKGDIAEGYSVSREKKESFPLTVTSAQKNPTAFYLCASRSGTANTGELFFGEGSRLTVL.

The CDR3 is CASSPYRGQAFF. CDR3 nucleotide sequence: TGTGCCAGCAGTCCGTACAGGGGACAAGCTTTCTTT. The rearrangement uses TRBV28 and TRBJ1-1; TRBD1 agrees at 7 bases. Losses at the gene ends were 5 bases for V and 9 bases for J; bases not matched to a gene: 6. The CDR3 runs 12 residues. Looked up from germline, CDR1 is MDHEN and CDR2 is SYDVKM.

This clone was found a few times. The chain recombines TRBV20-1 with TRBJ1-2; D gene uncertain. From germline, CDR1 is DFQATT and CDR2 SNEGSKA (reference sequence). CDR3 length equals 11 residues. V dropped 1 base and J dropped 6 bases, with 6 bases sitting between them. CDR3 nucleotide sequence: TGCAGTGCTAGAGGGCCAGATGGCTACACCTTC. Its translation is CSARGPDGYTF.

The chain links TRBV6-5 to TRBJ2-7; maybe TRBD2 (6 bases). This CDR3 comprises 15 residues. Trimming took off 0 bases at V and 5 bases at J, with 14 bases between the two ends. Germline-derived CDR1 and CDR2 are MNHEY and SVGAGI. CDR3 DNA: TGTGCCAGCAGTTACTCTATCGGGGGAGGCCACGAGCAGTACTTC. Its translation: CASSYSIGGGHEQYF.

This clone showed up just once. The V and J genes are TRBV5-6 and TRBJ2-5; 7 nucleotides align to TRBD2. Germline V gene data show CDR1 as SGHDT and CDR2 as YYEEEE. V lost 3 bases and J lost 2; bases outside the gene matches: 7. This CDR3 spans 15 amino acids. In DNA form, the CDR3 reads TGTGCCAGCAGCTCCTGGACTAGTCGTCAAGAGACCCAGTACTTC. It is translated as CASSSWTSRQETQYF.

The genes are TRBV13 and TRBJ2-7; D is possibly TRBD1 or TRBD2 (5 bases each). The V and J ends lost 3 bases and 4 bases respectively, with 13 bases between them. From germline, CDR1 is PRHDT and CDR2 FYEKMQ (reference sequence). CDR3 length: 14 residues. For the CDR3, the DNA is TGTGCCAGCAGCTTGGCAGCCGGGGCTTACGAGCAGTACTTC. This encodes CASSLAAGAYEQYF. Looking up the rest from reference TRBV13 and TRBJ2-7 gives the full variable domain: AAGVIQSPRHLIKEKRETATLKCYPIPRHDTVYWYQQGPGQDPQFLISFYEKMQSDKGSIPDRFSAQQFSDYHSELNMSSLELGDSALYFCASSLAAGAYEQYFGPGTRLTVT.

In its sample, this clone was seen once. Here the CDR3 DNA reads TGTGCCAGCAGTGTACAGGGGGCGCCCCCGAACACTGAAGCTTTCTTT. Translation gives CASSVQGAPPNTEAFF. V is TRBV6-6 and J is TRBJ1-1; 9 nucleotides align to TRBD1. The CDR3 has 16 residues. Unmatched junction bases numbered 8, after V lost 5 bases and J lost 1 base. Germline assignment: CDR1 MNHNY and CDR2 SVGAGI (reference sequence).

Here the CDR3 DNA reads TGCGCCAGCACCCCTATTCGGGGAACCGGGGAGCTGTTTTTT. It codes for CASTPIRGTGELFF. This chain connects TRBV5-1 to TRBJ2-2; D is perhaps TRBD2 (5 bases). CDR1 and CDR2 (germline): SGHRS, YFSETQ. This CDR3 contains 14 residues. The ends were cut back, 6 bases at V and 5 bases at J, with 14 bases in the middle.

The V and J genes are TRBV5-4 and TRBJ2-3; a possible D gene is TRBD1 (5 bases). CDR3 size: 14 residues. Trimming removed 3 bases at V and 4 bases at J, with 12 bases between. Germline lookup yields CDR1 SGHNT and CDR2 YYREEE (reference sequence). CDR3 loop: CASSSAGAADTQYF. DNA of the CDR3: TGTGCCAGCAGCTCCGCTGGGGCGGCAGATACGCAGTATTTT.

The rearrangement joins TRBV2 to TRBJ2-1; no reliable D call. The CDR3 runs to 16 residues. CDR1 is SNHLY and CDR2 is FYNNEI in the germline V gene. V was pared by 0 bases and J by 4 bases, with 13 bases between. DNA for the CDR3: TGTGCCAGCAGTGAAGCGGCCTCATTGACGTACAATGAGCAGTTCTTC. Protein: CASSEAASLTYNEQFF.

This chain uses TRBV6-1 with TRBJ1-6; D call uncertain. The CDR3 consists of 14 residues. V lost 3 bases and J lost 7, with 10 bases in between. Per the germline V gene, CDR1 is MNHNS and CDR2 is SASEGT. The CDR3 sequence is CASSEVRKNSPLHF. CDR3 in DNA: TGTGCCAGCAGTGAGGTCCGGAAAAATTCACCCCTCCACTTT.

The rearrangement uses TRBV27 and TRBJ2-3, with 9 bases aligning to TRBD2. The CDR3 extends over 18 amino acids. Germline V gene sequence: CDR1 MNHEY, CDR2 SMNVEV (reference sequence). J lost 2 bases, V lost 3 bases, and 12 bases had no gene match. The CDR3 DNA follows: TGTGCCAGCAGTTTCCAAACGAGGCTAGCGGGGTACACAGATACGCAGTATTTT. Translation gives CASSFQTRLAGYTDTQYF.